The present TCR beta chain was sequenced within a study of blood T cell repertoires in COVID-19. TCRdb's table, derived via immunoSEQ multiplex PCR, lists solely in-frame clones and lacks some. The table lists about 44,000 clones, about 86% of them singletons. The CDR3 sequence is 15 residues long. Germline CDR1 SNHLY, CDR2 FYNNEI. Trimming took off 3 bases at V and 4 bases at J, with 14 bases between the two ends. This sequence joins TRBV2 and TRBJ2-3; the D gene is possibly TRBD2 (6 bases). The TCR sequence derives from a human donor in a cohort sampled during active COVID-19. Sequenced input: peripheral blood. The CDR3 nucleotides are TGTGCCAGCAGTGATGGTTGGGGGGAATCAGATACGCAGTATTTT. This sequence encodes CASSDGWGESDTQYF.